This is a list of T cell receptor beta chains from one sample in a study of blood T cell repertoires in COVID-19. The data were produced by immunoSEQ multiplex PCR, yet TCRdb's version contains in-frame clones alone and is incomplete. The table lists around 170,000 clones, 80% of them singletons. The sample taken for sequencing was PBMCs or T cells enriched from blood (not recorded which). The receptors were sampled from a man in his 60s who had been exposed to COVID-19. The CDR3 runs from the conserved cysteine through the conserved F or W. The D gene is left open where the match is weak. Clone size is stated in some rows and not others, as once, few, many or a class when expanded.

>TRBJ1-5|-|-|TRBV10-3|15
CAVREGRGSNQPQHF
TGTGCCGTCCGAGAGGGCCGCGGTAGCAATCAGCCCCAGCATTTT
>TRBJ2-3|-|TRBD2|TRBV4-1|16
CASSQDSGMGTDTQYF
TGCGCCAGCAGCCAAGATAGCGGGATGGGAACAGATACGCAGTATTTT
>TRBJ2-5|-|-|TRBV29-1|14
CSVKQGAVQETQYF
TGCAGCGTTAAACAGGGCGCCGTCCAAGAGACCCAGTACTTC
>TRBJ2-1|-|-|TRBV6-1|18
CASSEGVPAGTSGNEQFF
TGTGCCAGCAGTGAAGGAGTTCCAGCGGGGACAAGTGGAAATGAGCAGTTCTTC
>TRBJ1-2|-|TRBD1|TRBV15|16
CATSRETDTGGYGYTF
TGTGCCACCAGCAGAGAGACTGATACAGGGGGATATGGCTACACCTTC
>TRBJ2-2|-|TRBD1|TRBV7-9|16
CASTDGSGTGTGELFF
TGTGCCAGCACCGATGGATCCGGGACAGGGACCGGGGAGCTGTTTTTT
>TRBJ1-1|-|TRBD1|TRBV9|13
CASSRQGGTEAFF
TGTGCCAGCAGCAGACAGGGGGGCACTGAAGCTTTCTTT
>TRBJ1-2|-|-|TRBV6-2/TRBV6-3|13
CASSLDGYGGYTF
TGTGCCAGCAGTCTTGACGGCTACGGGGGCTACACCTTC
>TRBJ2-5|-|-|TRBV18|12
CASSPGVETQYF
TGTGCCAGCTCACCCGGGGTCGAGACCCAGTACTTC
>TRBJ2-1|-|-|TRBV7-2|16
CASSLTGTTRGNEQFF
TGTGCCAGCAGCCTCACCGGGACAACTAGAGGGAATGAGCAGTTCTTC
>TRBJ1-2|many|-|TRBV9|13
CASSVEGVGGYTF
TGTGCCAGCAGCGTAGAAGGGGTGGGGGGCTACACCTTC
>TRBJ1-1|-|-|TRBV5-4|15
CASSLDRWLVTEAFF
TGTGCCAGCAGCTTGGACAGGTGGTTGGTCACTGAAGCTTTCTTT
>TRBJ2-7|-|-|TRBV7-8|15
CASSLVPRATYEQYF
TGTGCCAGCAGCTTAGTTCCCAGGGCCACCTACGAGCAGTACTTC
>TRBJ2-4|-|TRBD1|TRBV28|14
CASSPRDSLMGRYF
TGTGCCAGCAGCCCCCGGGACAGCCTGATGGGGAGGTACTTC
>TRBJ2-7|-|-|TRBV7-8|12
CASSREIYEQYF
TGTGCCAGCAGCCGGGAGATCTACGAGCAGTACTTC
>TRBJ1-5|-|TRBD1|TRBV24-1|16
CATSDPRTGYNQPQHF
TGTGCCACCAGTGACCCCCGGACAGGATACAATCAGCCCCAGCATTTT
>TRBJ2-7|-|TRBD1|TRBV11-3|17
CASSRTSQRDRGFEQYF
TGTGCCAGCAGCCGGACGAGCCAGCGGGACAGGGGGTTCGAGCAGTACTTC
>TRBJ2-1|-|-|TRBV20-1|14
CSASSLGMWNEQFF
TGCAGTGCTAGTTCCCTAGGAATGTGGAATGAGCAGTTCTTC
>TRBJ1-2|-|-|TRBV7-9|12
CASSLDPYGYTF
TGTGCCAGCAGCTTAGATCCGTATGGCTACACCTTC